This T cell receptor (beta chain) was recorded in a study of blood T cell repertoires in COVID-19. Sequencing was performed with immunoSEQ multiplex PCR; in TCRdb, only in-frame clones are kept and a portion is missing. Of 110,000 to 150,000 clones in the sample, around 81% are singletons; the top ten hold around 8.8%. The CDR3 extends over 14 amino acids. Trimming left V 5 bases short and J 2 bases short, with 12 bases between. The germline V gene has CDR1 SNHLY and CDR2 FYNNEI. The chain recombines TRBV2 with TRBJ1-2; possibly TRBD1 for D (6 bases). The origin of this receptor is a human donor in a cohort sampled during active COVID-19. The sample consisted of peripheral blood. Written as DNA, the CDR3 is TGTGCCAGCAGTTTACAGGGACCAAACTATGGCTACACCTTC. It yields the protein CASSLQGPNYGYTF.